This TCR beta chain was retrieved from a study of cytotoxic CD8 clonotypes in ibrutinib-treated CLL. Germline CDR1 is SGHNT and CDR2 is YYREEE (reference sequence). The CDR3 runs to 15 residues. The V end was cut by 0 bases, the J end by 5 bases, with 13 bases between. Sequencing sought depths of 1 in 200,000 to 1 in 1 million T cells. The data were produced by immunoSEQ multiplex PCR, yet TCRdb's version contains in-frame clones alone and is incomplete. This sample has some 130,000 clones; approximately 85% occur once, and the top ten carry roughly 2%. With regard to this clone: As yet, its antigen is unknown.

Study-wide points: Exceeding age-matched healthy donors, baseline clonality also tracked the counts of circulating CD8+ T cells.

Sequencing was performed on PBMCs, taken after 24 months of ibrutinib treatment. The receptor's source is a human donor with chronic lymphocytic leukemia. V gene TRBV5-4 combines with J gene TRBJ2-3; tentative D call: TRBD1 (5 bases). CDR3 residues: CASSLGPIREDTQYF. In DNA form, the CDR3 reads TGTGCCAGCAGCTTGGGGCCAATCAGGGAAGATACGCAGTATTTT.